This is a list of T cell receptor beta chains from one sample in a study of cytomegalovirus exposure and HLA in healthy donors. TCRdb keeps only in-frame clones here, not all; method: immunoSEQ multiplex PCR. This table has about 120,000 clones, about four fifths appearing once. The sequencing input was PBMCs. The receptors come from a woman aged 18-30 years in good health and CMV-seronegative. CDR3s include the opening cysteine and the closing phenylalanine or tryptophan. A D gene is named only where the DNA matches it firmly. Size tells how often a clone was seen (once, few, many) or the class of an expanded clone, and some rows leave it out.

j_call d_call clone_size v_call cdr3_nt cdr3_aa
TRBJ2-7 - - TRBV6-6 TGTGCCAGCAGTGGAGACAGCTCCTACGAGCAGTACTTC CASSGDSSYEQYF
TRBJ2-1 - - TRBV5-1 TGCGCCAGCAGCCAGGAAGGGGTAGATGAGCAGTTCTTC CASSQEGVDEQFF
TRBJ1-5 TRBD1 few TRBV10-3 TGTGCCATCAGTGAGTCGCCCGGCGGACAGGGGAACAATCAGCCCCAGCATTTT CAISESPGGQGNNQPQHF
TRBJ2-3 TRBD1 - TRBV2 TGTGCCAGCAAGGACAGGGCCACAGATACGCAGTATTTT CASKDRATDTQYF
TRBJ1-2 TRBD1 - TRBV30 TGTGCCTGGAGTACGGGACAGGGTTCCGGCTACACCTTC CAWSTGQGSGYTF
TRBJ1-1 - - TRBV7-2 TGTGCCAGCAGCTTGAGGAGGGACACTGAAGCTTTCTTT CASSLRRDTEAFF
TRBJ2-7 TRBD1 - TRBV6-5 TGTGCCAGCAGTGGGGCTGACAGGGGATCCTACGAGCAGTACTTC CASSGADRGSYEQYF
TRBJ2-1 TRBD2 few TRBV5-1 TGCGCCAGCAGCTCCAGACTAGCGGGGGGTGAGCAGTTCTTC CASSSRLAGGEQFF
TRBJ1-5 TRBD1 few TRBV6-1 TGTGCCAGCAGTCAACAGGGGGTCCCCAATCAGCCCCAGCATTTT CASSQQGVPNQPQHF
TRBJ1-6 TRBD1 - TRBV27 TGTGCCAGCAGAGATACAGGGGATTTTGGTTCACCCCTCCACTTT CASRDTGDFGSPLHF
TRBJ2-5 TRBD2 - TRBV6-6 TGTGCCAGCAGCTCCGGACTAGCGGAGGTGGAGACCCAGTACTTC CASSSGLAEVETQYF
TRBJ1-6 - - TRBV6-5 TGTGCCAGCAGAAGCACAGGGAGTGCTTCACCCCTCCACTTT CASRSTGSASPLHF
TRBJ1-5 - few TRBV2 TGTGCCAGCAGTGGGTCGGTCCAATCGCCCCAGCATTTT CASSGSVQSPQHF
TRBJ2-2 - - TRBV5-4 TGTGCCAGCAGTCTAGGGGCCCCGAACACCGGGGAGCTGTTTTTT CASSLGAPNTGELFF
TRBJ2-6 TRBD1 - TRBV18 TGTGCCAGCTCCCCAGGGGGCACTGGGGCCAACGTCCTGACTTTC CASSPGGTGANVLTF
TRBJ2-6 TRBD1 - TRBV4-1 TGCGCCAGCAGCCAAGATCGGCGGGGACAGGGGGTCTCTGGGGCCAACGTCCTGACTTTC CASSQDRRGQGVSGANVLTF
TRBJ2-5 - - TRBV11-2 TGTGCCAGCAGCTTGGAGACAGGGAGCGGGGAGACCCAGTACTTC CASSLETGSGETQYF
TRBJ2-5 TRBD2 - TRBV30 TGTGCCTGGACCGGACTAGCGGAGACCCAGTACTTC CAWTGLAETQYF
TRBJ1-1 - - TRBV6-4 TGTGCCAGCAGTTTCATGCCGGGACATGGGTCTCCCACTGAAGCTTTCTTT CASSFMPGHGSPTEAFF
TRBJ2-3 - - TRBV29-1 TGCAGCGTGGATCCCGGGACTAGCACAGATACGCAGTATTTT CSVDPGTSTDTQYF
TRBJ2-2 - - TRBV28 TGTGCCAGCAGTTTACTTGGGGCAAAAGTCGGGGAGCTGTTTTTT CASSLLGAKVGELFF
TRBJ1-3 - - TRBV23-1 TGCGCCAGCAACTTCTACTCTGGAAACACCATATATTTT CASNFYSGNTIYF
TRBJ1-6 - - TRBV6-1 TGTGCCAGCAGTCTACAGGGACCGCCGGAACCCCTCCACTTT CASSLQGPPEPLHF
TRBJ1-1 TRBD1 - TRBV5-1 TGCGCCAGCAGCCCTACACAGGGGGCGAGGAGCACTGAAGCTTTCTTT CASSPTQGARSTEAFF
TRBJ1-1 TRBD1 - TRBV11-2 TGTGCCAGCAGCCCCCAGGGGGCTAGCGGCACTGAAGCTTTCTTT CASSPQGASGTEAFF
TRBJ1-2 - - TRBV7-8 TGTGCCAGCAGCCCGGAGGGAGTACCCACCTATGGCTACACCTTC CASSPEGVPTYGYTF
TRBJ1-3 TRBD1 - TRBV9 TGTGCCAGCAGCGTAGCGATACAGGGGTTGGGAAACACCATATATTTT CASSVAIQGLGNTIYF
TRBJ1-2 - - TRBV7-9 TGTGCCAGCAGCTTAGGCCAGATCTATGGCTACACCTTC CASSLGQIYGYTF
TRBJ2-5 TRBD1 - TRBV29-1 TGCAGCCTTCGGGACAGGGGGCCACAAGAGACCCAGTACTTC CSLRDRGPQETQYF
TRBJ1-6 - - TRBV6-1 TGTGCCAGCAGTGAAGCCACAGTCCCTGGCCCCCTCCACTTT CASSEATVPGPLHF
TRBJ2-2 - - TRBV25-1 TGTGCCAGCAGTCAAACAGACACCGGGGAGCTGTTTTTT CASSQTDTGELFF
TRBJ2-1 - - TRBV14 TGTGCCAGCAGCCTTCGGGACCGGGGGAATGAGCAGTTCTTC CASSLRDRGNEQFF
TRBJ2-2 TRBD2 - TRBV7-2 TGTGCCAGCAGCTTAACTAGCGGGGGCACCGGGGAGCTGTTTTTT CASSLTSGGTGELFF
TRBJ2-2 TRBD1 - TRBV5-1 TGCGCCAGCAGCAAGGGGGCGCTCACCGGGGAGCTGTTTTTT CASSKGALTGELFF
TRBJ1-4 - - TRBV9 TGTGCCAGCAGCGTATCGGGCTTGGGACTTAAACTGTTTTTT CASSVSGLGLKLFF
TRBJ1-2 TRBD1 - TRBV5-1 TGCGCCAGCAGCCCGAATCGACAGGGATCCTATGGCTACACCTTC CASSPNRQGSYGYTF
TRBJ1-4 TRBD1 once TRBV4-2 TGTGCCAGCAGCCAAGATCCGGGACAGGGAACTAATGAAAAACTGTTTTTT CASSQDPGQGTNEKLFF
TRBJ2-7 - - TRBV7-2 TGTGCCAGCAGCGCCACAGGAAACTCCCTCTACGAGCAGTACTTC CASSATGNSLYEQYF
TRBJ2-1 - - TRBV7-9 TGTGCCAGCAGCTTAAAATTGCAGGGGGGAGATGAGCAGTTCTTC CASSLKLQGGDEQFF
TRBJ2-3 TRBD2 - TRBV5-1 TGCGCCAGCAGCGTACAGGGGACTAGCGGGGGGGCTTTATACCCCTCGCAGTATTTT CASSVQGTSGGALYPSQYF
TRBJ1-3 TRBD1 - TRBV5-1 TGCGCCAGCAGCCGTGGTGGTGACAGGGCCTCTGGAAACACCATATATTTT CASSRGGDRASGNTIYF
TRBJ2-1 - - TRBV9 TGTGCCAGCAGCGATACCGGGACACCGTACAATGAGCAGTTCTTC CASSDTGTPYNEQFF
TRBJ2-1 TRBD1 - TRBV7-3 TGTGCCAGCAGCTTAAGGGGCCCGGGACAGGGTGTTGAGCAGTTCTTC CASSLRGPGQGVEQFF
TRBJ1-2 - - TRBV30 TGTGCCCTCCGTGGGCCACTTAACTATGGCTACACCTTC CALRGPLNYGYTF
TRBJ2-1 TRBD2 - TRBV28 TGTGCCAGCAGCCGACTAGCGGGAAACAATGAGCAGTTCTTC CASSRLAGNNEQFF
TRBJ1-1 - - TRBV29-1 TGCAGCGTTGTTCGGGAGAACACTGAAGCTTTCTTT CSVVRENTEAFF
TRBJ2-3 TRBD2 - TRBV7-9 TGTGCCAGCAGCCCACCCCCTAGACTAGCGAAGGTGACAGATACGCAGTATTTT CASSPPPRLAKVTDTQYF
TRBJ2-7 - - TRBV2 TGTGCCAGCAACGGCGGATACTCCTCCTACGAGCAGTACTTC CASNGGYSSYEQYF
TRBJ1-3 - - TRBV6-5 TGTGTTACAGGGTTTGGAAACACCATATATTTT CVTGFGNTIYF
TRBJ1-5 TRBD1 - TRBV5-1 TGCGCCAGCAGCTTAGCCGGGACAGGGGACCAGCCCCAGCATTTT CASSLAGTGDQPQHF
TRBJ2-7 - - TRBV30 TGTGCCTGGAGTGTTAGGTTCTGGGACACGGGGTCCTACGAGCAGTACTTC CAWSVRFWDTGSYEQYF